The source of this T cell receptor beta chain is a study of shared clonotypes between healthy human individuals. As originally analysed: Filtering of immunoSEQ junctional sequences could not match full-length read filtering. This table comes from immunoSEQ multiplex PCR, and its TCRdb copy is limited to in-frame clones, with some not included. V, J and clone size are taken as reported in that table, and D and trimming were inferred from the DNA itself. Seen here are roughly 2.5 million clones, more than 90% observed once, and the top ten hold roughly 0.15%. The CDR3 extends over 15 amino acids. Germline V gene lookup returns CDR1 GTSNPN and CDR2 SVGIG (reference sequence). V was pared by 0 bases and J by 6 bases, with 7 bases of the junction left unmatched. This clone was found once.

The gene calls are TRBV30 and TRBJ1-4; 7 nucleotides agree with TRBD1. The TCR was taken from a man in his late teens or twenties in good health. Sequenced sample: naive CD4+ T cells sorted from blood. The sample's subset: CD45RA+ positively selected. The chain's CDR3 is CAWSVPYRGHEKLFF. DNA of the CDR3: TGTGCCTGGAGTGTTCCTTATAGGGGGCATGAAAAACTGTTTTTT. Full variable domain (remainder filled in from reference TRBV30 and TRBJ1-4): SQTIHQWPATLVQPVGSPLSLECTVEGTSNPNLYWYRQAAGRGLQLLFYSVGIGQISSEVPQNLSASRPQDRQFILSSKKLLLSDSGFYLCAWSVPYRGHEKLFFGSGTQLSVL.